Each of the 7 T cell receptor beta chains below was sequenced from the same sample in a study of CD8 T cells in ankylosing spondylitis. Study-wide results and caveats: Characteristic, it appeared, of ankylosing spondylitis blood was a TCR beta motif of eight or nine highly homologous variants.

Their antigen targets remain unknown. MiXCR, run by TCRdb on the 5' RACE reads, gives a single entry per CDR3 protein. The sample shows around 770,000 distinct CDR3 sequences, roughly 10% of them seen only once. The source material was blood, either unsorted or a sorted T cell fraction (not recorded which). These receptors all come from a male donor with ankylosing spondylitis.

The rearrangement uses TRBV7-2 and TRBJ2-3; D possibly corresponds to TRBD2 (6 bases). V was cut by 1 base and J by 8 bases, with 13 bases left in between. Per the germline V gene, CDR1 is SGHTA and CDR2 is FQGNSA. The CDR3 runs to 14 residues. DNA for the CDR3: TGTGCCAGCAGCTTAGAAGGCGGGATGGGTACGCAGTATTTT. It yields the protein CASSLEGGMGTQYF.

This clonotype was counted only a few times. The chain couples TRBV20-1 to TRBJ2-1; D is uncertain. CDR1 is DFQATT, CDR2 SNEGSKA, per germline (reference sequence). V was pared by 0 bases and J by 7 bases, with 7 bases between. This CDR3 is 12 amino acids long. The CDR3 reads CSAREYGNEQFF. CDR3 in DNA: TGCAGTGCTAGAGAATACGGGAATGAGCAGTTCTTC.

There are a few counts of this clonotype. The chain combines TRBV20-1 with TRBJ2-1; D ambiguous. Germline CDR1 is DFQATT and CDR2 is SNEGSKA (reference sequence). Trimming stripped 2 bases from V and 3 bases from J, with 11 bases between. The CDR3 runs 14 residues. The CDR3 loop reads CSARRQWGYNEQFF. CDR3 sequence (DNA): TGCAGTGCTAGACGCCAATGGGGCTACAATGAGCAGTTCTTC.

This clonotype was recorded many times. The chain links TRBV20-1 to TRBJ2-7; 9 bases map to TRBD2. This CDR3 has 13 residues. Trimming took 3 bases from V and 2 from J; bases not matched to a gene: 2. Germline V lookup: CDR1 DFQATT, CDR2 SNEGSKA (reference sequence). The CDR3 region is CSARTSGTYEQYF. The CDR3 coding sequence is TGCAGTGCTAGGACTAGCGGAACCTACGAGCAGTACTTC.

This clonotype has at least ten counts. The rearrangement uses TRBV20-1 and TRBJ2-7, with unresolved D. V was pared by 3 bases and J by 5 bases, with 14 bases between. The CDR3 length is 13 residues. Per the germline V gene, CDR1 is DFQATT and CDR2 is SNEGSKA (reference sequence). CDR3 nucleotides: TGCAGTGCTAGTGATCAGAATTTCGACGAGCAGTACTTC. Translated: CSASDQNFDEQYF.

This clonotype was detected many times. The chain uses TRBV3-1 and TRBJ1-1; possible D gene TRBD1, 5 bases. This CDR3 comprises 13 residues. CDR1 and CDR2 from the germline V gene are LGHDT and YNNKEL (reference sequence). V lost 1 base, J lost 7 bases, and 10 bases lay in between. CDR3 in DNA: TGTGCCAGCAGCCAAGGATCCGGGGGTGAAGCTTTCTTT. Residues: CASSQGSGGEAFF.

This clonotype showed up just a few times. This chain links TRBV5-1 with TRBJ1-2; D remains ambiguous. V was cut by 3 bases and J by 2 bases, with 14 bases left in between. The germline CDR1 and CDR2 sequences are SGHRS and YFSETQ. CDR3 length equals 15 residues. CDR3 in DNA: TGCGCCAGCAGCTCCCAAGAACGGCCGAACTATGGCTACACCTTC. Protein sequence: CASSSQERPNYGYTF.